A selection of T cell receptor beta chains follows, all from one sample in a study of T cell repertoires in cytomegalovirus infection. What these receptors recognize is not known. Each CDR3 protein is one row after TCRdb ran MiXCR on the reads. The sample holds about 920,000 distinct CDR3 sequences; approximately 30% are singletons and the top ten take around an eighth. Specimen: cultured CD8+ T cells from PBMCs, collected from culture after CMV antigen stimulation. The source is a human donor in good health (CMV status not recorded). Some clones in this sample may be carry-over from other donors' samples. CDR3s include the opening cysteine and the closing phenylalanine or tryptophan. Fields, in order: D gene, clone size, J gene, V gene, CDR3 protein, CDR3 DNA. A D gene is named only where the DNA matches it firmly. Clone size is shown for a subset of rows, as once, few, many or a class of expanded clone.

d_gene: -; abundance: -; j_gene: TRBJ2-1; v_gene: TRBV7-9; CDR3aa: CASSLAGRGFSYNEQFF; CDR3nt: TGTGCCAGCAGCTTAGCGGGGAGGGGGTTCTCCTACAATGAGCAGTTCTTC
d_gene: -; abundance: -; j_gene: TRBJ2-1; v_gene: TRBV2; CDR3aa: CASSEVGGPGNEQFF; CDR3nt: TGTGCCAGCAGTGAGGTGGGGGGGCCGGGGAATGAGCAGTTCTTC
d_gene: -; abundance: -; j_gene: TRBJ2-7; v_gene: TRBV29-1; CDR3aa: CSAGQTPYEQYF; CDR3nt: TGCAGCGCCGGACAGACTCCCTACGAGCAGTACTTC
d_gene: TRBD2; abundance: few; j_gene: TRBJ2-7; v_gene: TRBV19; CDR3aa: CASRTSGGAYYEQYF; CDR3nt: TGTGCCAGTAGGACTAGCGGGGGGGCCTACTACGAGCAGTACTTC
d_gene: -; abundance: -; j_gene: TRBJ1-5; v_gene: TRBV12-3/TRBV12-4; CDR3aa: CASSVSSRQPQHF; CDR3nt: TGTGCCAGCAGTGTGAGCTCAAGGCAGCCCCAGCATTTT
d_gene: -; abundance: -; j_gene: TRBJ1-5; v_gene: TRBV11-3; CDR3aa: CASSPFREGDNQPQHF; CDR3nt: TGTGCCAGCAGCCCATTCAGGGAGGGGGACAATCAGCCCCAGCATTTT
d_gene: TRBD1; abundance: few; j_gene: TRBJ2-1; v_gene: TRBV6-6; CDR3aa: CASSNPETGGENEQFF; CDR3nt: TGTGCCAGCAGTAACCCCGAGACAGGGGGAGAAAATGAGCAGTTCTTC
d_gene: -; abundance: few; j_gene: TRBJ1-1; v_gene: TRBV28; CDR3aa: CATALGAGLNTEAFF; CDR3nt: TGTGCCACCGCCTTGGGGGCAGGGCTGAACACTGAAGCTTTCTTT
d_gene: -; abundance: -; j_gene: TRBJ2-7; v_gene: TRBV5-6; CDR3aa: CASSLEFAGKSSYEQYF; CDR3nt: TGTGCCAGCAGCTTGGAATTTGCGGGGAAGAGCTCCTACGAGCAGTACTTC
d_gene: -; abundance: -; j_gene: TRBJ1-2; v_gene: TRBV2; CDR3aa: CASSVDRYQYYGYTF; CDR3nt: TGTGCCAGCAGTGTGGACAGATACCAATACTATGGCTACACCTTC
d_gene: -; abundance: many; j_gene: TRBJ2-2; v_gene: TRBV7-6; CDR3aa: CASSLASGELFF; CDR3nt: TGTGCCAGCAGCTTAGCGTCCGGGGAGCTGTTTTTT
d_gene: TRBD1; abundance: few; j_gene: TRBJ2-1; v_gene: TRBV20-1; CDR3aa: CSATSGTGVDRNEQFF; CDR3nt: TGCAGTGCTACCTCCGGGACAGGGGTGGATAGGAATGAGCAGTTCTTC
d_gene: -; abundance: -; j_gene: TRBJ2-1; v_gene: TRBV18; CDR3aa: CASSGYHPGDEQFF; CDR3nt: TGTGCCAGCTCAGGGTACCACCCTGGCGATGAGCAGTTCTTC
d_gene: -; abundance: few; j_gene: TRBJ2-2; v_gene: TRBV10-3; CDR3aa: CATQEGGPPGELFF; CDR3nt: TGTGCCACCCAGGAGGGGGGGCCACCCGGGGAGCTGTTTTTT
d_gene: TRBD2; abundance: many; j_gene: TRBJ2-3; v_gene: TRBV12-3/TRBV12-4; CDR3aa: CASSFELAGGTDTQYF; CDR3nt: TGTGCCAGCAGTTTTGAGTTAGCGGGGGGCACAGATACGCAGTATTTT
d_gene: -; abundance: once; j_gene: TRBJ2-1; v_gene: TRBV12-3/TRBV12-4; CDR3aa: CASMVRDEQFF; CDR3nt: TGTGCCAGCATGGTGAGGGATGAGCAGTTCTTC
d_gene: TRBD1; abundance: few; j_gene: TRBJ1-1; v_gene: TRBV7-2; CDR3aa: CASSLAGQGILNTEAFF; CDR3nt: TGTGCCAGCAGCTTAGCGGGACAGGGGATATTGAACACTGAAGCTTTCTTT
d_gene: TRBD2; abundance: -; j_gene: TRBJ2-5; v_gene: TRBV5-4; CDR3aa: CASSWEGPQETQYF; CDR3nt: TGTGCCAGCTCCTGGGAGGGGCCCCAAGAGACCCAGTACTTC
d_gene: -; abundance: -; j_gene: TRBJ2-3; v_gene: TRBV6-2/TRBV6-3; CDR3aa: CASSYSRGALPSTDTQYF; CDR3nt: TGTGCCAGCAGTTACAGCCGGGGGGCACTACCTAGCACAGATACGCAGTATTTT
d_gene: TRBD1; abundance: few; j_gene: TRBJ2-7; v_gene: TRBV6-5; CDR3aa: CATSTGPYEQYF; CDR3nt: TGTGCCACCTCGACAGGGCCCTACGAGCAGTACTTC
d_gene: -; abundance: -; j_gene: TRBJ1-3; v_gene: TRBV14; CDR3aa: CASSQQDTSGNTIYF; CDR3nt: TGTGCCAGCAGCCAACAGGACACCTCTGGAAACACCATATATTTT
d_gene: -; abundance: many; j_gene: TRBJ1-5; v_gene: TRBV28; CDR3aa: CASRPILGGLRNTQHF; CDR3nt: TGTGCCAGCAGACCGATCTTGGGGGGCCTTCGGAACACCCAGCATTTT
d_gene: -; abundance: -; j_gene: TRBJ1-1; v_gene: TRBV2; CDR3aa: CASSMVQGREAFF; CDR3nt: TGTGCCAGCAGTATGGTACAGGGAAGGGAAGCTTTCTTT
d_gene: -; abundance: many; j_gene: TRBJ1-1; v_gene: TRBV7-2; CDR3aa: CASSLPPGEGTEAFF; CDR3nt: TGTGCCAGCAGCTTGCCTCCGGGGGAGGGCACTGAAGCTTTCTTT
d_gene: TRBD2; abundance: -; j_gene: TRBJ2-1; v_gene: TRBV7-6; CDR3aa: CASSLGGGNLPYNEQFF; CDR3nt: TGTGCCAGCAGCTTAGGGGGGGGAAATTTGCCCTACAATGAGCAGTTCTTC
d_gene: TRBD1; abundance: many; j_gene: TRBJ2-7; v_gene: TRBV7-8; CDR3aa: CASSLPGQGAYEQYF; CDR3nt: TGTGCCAGCAGCCTACCGGGACAGGGAGCCTACGAGCAGTACTTC
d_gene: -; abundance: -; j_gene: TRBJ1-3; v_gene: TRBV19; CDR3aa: CASSGFTGNTIYF; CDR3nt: TGTGCCAGTAGCGGATTTACTGGAAACACCATATATTTT
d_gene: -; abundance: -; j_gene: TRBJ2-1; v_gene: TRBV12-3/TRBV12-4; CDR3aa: CASRPGLIYNEQFF; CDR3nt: TGTGCCAGCAGGCCCGGACTGATATACAATGAGCAGTTCTTC
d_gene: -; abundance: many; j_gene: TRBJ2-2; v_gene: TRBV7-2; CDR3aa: CASSLGARMNTGELFF; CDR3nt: TGTGCCAGCAGCTTAGGAGCCAGGATGAACACCGGGGAGCTGTTTTTT
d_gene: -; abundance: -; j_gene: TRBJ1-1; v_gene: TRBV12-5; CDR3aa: CASGLVLPGSGTEAFF; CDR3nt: TGTGCTAGTGGTTTGGTACTTCCGGGGTCGGGCACTGAAGCTTTCTTT
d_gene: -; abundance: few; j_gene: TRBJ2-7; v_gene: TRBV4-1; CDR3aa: CASSQGGVGEQYF; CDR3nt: TGCGCCAGCAGCCAAGGTGGGGTTGGCGAGCAGTACTTC
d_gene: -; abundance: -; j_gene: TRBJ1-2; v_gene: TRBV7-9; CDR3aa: CASSPGGVSYGYTF; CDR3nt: TGTGCCAGCAGCCCGGGGGGGGTCAGCTATGGCTACACCTTC
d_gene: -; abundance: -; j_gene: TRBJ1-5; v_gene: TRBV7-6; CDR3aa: CASSLRGGDWDQPQHF; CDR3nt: TGTGCCAGCAGCTTAAGGGGTGGGGATTGGGACCAGCCCCAGCATTTT
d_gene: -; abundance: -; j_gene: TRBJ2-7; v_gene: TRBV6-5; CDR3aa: CASSYFARNYEQYF; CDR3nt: TGTGCCAGCAGTTACTTTGCCAGGAACTACGAGCAGTACTTC
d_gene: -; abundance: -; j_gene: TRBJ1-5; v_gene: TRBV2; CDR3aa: CASSDRGQPQHF; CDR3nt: TGTGCCAGCAGTGACAGAGGGCAGCCCCAGCATTTT
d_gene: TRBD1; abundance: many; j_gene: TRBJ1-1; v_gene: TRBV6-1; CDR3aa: CASSSYRGLRTEAFF; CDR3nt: TGTGCCAGCAGCTCCTACAGGGGGCTCCGCACTGAAGCTTTCTTT
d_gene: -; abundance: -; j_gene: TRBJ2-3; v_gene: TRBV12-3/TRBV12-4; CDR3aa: CASSLAGATSDTQYF; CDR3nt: TGTGCCAGCAGTTTAGCGGGGGCAACCTCGGATACGCAGTATTTT
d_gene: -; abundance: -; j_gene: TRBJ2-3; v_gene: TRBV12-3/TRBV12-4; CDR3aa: CVSSLLLPSTDTQYF; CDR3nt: TGTGTCAGCAGTTTACTGTTACCTAGCACAGATACGCAGTATTTT
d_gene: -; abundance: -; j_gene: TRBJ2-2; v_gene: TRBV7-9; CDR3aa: CASRGQANTGELFF; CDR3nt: TGTGCCAGCCGGGGGCAAGCGAACACCGGGGAGCTGTTTTTT
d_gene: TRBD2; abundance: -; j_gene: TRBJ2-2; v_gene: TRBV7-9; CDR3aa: CASSFSTSGGNTGELFF; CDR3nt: TGTGCCAGCAGCTTCTCAACTAGCGGGGGCAACACCGGGGAGCTGTTTTTT
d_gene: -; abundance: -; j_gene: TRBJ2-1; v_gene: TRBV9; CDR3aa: CASSVGGGPDNEQFF; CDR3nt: TGTGCCAGCAGCGTAGGTGGGGGACCAGACAATGAGCAGTTCTTC
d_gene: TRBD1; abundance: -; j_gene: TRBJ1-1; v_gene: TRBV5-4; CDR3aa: CASSSSGGRGLGAFF; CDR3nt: TGTGCCAGCAGCTCCTCAGGGGGCAGGGGGCTAGGAGCTTTCTTT
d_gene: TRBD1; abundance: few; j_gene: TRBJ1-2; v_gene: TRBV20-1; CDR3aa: CSARPWTGEDGYTF; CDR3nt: TGCAGTGCTAGACCTTGGACAGGGGAGGATGGCTACACCTTC
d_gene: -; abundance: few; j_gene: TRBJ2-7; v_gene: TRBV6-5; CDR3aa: CASKTSRGVSYEQYF; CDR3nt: TGTGCCAGCAAAACAAGTAGGGGGGTATCCTACGAGCAGTACTTC
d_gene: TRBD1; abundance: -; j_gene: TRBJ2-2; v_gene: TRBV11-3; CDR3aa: CASSLGDAGGPGELFF; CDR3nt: TGTGCCAGCAGCTTAGGAGACGCAGGGGGCCCCGGGGAGCTGTTTTTT
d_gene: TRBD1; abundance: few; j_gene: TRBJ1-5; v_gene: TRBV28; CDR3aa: CASSFVPGQGNQPQHF; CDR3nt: TGTGCCAGCAGTTTCGTCCCGGGACAGGGAAATCAGCCCCAGCATTTT
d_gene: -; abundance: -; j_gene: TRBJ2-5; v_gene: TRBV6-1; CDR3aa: CASSEDLLPVQETQYF; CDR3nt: TGTGCCAGCAGTGAAGACCTCTTGCCAGTGCAAGAGACCCAGTACTTC
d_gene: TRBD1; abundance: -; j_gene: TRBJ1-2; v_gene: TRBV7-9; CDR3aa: CVSSLRGTGNYGYTF; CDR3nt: TGTGTCAGCAGCTTAAGGGGGACAGGGAACTATGGCTACACCTTC
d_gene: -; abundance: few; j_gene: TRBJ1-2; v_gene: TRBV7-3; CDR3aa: CASSRTVTEGGYTF; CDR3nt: TGTGCCAGCAGCCGGACAGTTACGGAGGGTGGCTACACCTTC
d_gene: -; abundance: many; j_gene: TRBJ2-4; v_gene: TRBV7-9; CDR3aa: CASSPTQGLAKNIQYF; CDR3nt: TGTGCCAGCAGTCCTACCCAGGGTCTAGCCAAAAACATTCAGTACTTC
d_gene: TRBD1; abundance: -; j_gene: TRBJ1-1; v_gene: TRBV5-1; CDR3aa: CASSTWTGELHEAFF; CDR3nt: TGCGCCAGCAGTACCTGGACAGGGGAACTGCATGAAGCTTTCTTT
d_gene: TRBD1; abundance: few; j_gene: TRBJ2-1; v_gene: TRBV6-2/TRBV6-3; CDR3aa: CASSTGTGLYNEQFF; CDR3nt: TGTGCCAGCAGTACCGGGACAGGCCTGTACAATGAGCAGTTCTTC
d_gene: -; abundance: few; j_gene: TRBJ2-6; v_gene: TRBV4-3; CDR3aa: CASSQDSLLTLHSGANVLTF; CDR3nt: TGCGCCAGCAGCCAAGATAGTCTTCTGACCCTTCACTCTGGGGCCAACGTCCTGACTTTC
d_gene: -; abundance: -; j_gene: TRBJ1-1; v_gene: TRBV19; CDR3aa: CASSIDHNTPVTEAFF; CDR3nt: TGTGCCAGTAGTATAGATCATAACACCCCGGTAACTGAAGCTTTCTTT
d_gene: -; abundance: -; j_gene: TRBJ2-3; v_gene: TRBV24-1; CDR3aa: CATSSDSLSTDTQYF; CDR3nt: TGTGCCACCTCCTCGGACAGTCTAAGCACAGATACGCAGTATTTT